Sequencing of this T cell receptor (beta chain) was carried out in a study of glioma-infiltrating T cells after dendritic cell vaccination (dated by TCRdb to the mid-2010s). Broadly, across the study: A cohort of 15 glioblastoma patients from Phase I and II dendritic cell vaccination trials was included, of whom 9 were newly diagnosed and 6 had recurrent disease. The vaccine consisted of monocyte-derived dendritic cells cultured approximately 7 days with IL-4 and GM-CSF, then pulsed overnight with autologous tumor lysate. In glioblastoma patients vaccinated with dendritic cells, deep sequencing of TCR beta CDR3 regions served to measure tumor-infiltrating lymphocyte content and to compare repertoires between tumor and blood. TCR sequencing metrics, including TIL content and tumor-blood repertoire overlap, were correlated with survival after dendritic cell vaccination. Each patient got three intradermal injections of the dendritic cell vaccine, spaced at biweekly intervals, in the arm below the axilla. Between the early 2000s and the early 2010s, the patients were given dendritic cell vaccination pulsed with autologous tumor lysate.

Details on this clone: No cognate antigen has been identified for it. Base quality data are lacking; no much larger clone is found one base away.

The germline V gene sets CDR1 to KGHSH and CDR2 to LQKENI. V is pared back by 2 bases and J by 5 bases, with 9 bases lying between the germline termini. The CDR3, cysteine through phenylalanine, is 13 amino acids long. Only the CDR3 part of the read is kept: 39 bases, read in frame from the first base. Selection of patients required sufficient residual fresh-frozen tumor tissue and over two years of available survival data. None of the glioblastoma patients carried an isocitrate dehydrogenase mutation, although molecular status otherwise varied. PBMC were collected before vaccination, two weeks after the third vaccination, and at tumor progression if progression occurred. The Qiagen DNeasy Blood extraction Kit was used to extract genomic DNA. Study-wide findings and limitations: The TCR overlap response model with three groups was called speculative and said to need prospective validation. TCR clonality showed no direct relationship with survival, which suggests that a diverse polyclonal response may be important. The cohort was small and heterogeneous, with few patients having full blood and tumor sets and even fewer initial-recurrent tumor pairs. After dendritic cell vaccination, a higher estimated pretreatment TIL content predicted longer time to progression and longer overall survival.

TCRB CDR3 regions were amplified from roughly 1.8 ug genomic DNA, or all available DNA if less, using the immunoSEQ assay. Multiplex PCR used 60 forward primers for TCR V beta segments and 13 reverse primers for J beta segments. Synthetic control templates were spiked into each sample at limiting dilution to estimate reads per starting template. The Illumina HiSeq System generated 87 bp sequencing reads. Regarding the original processing steps: PCR and sequencing errors were removed by merging closely related sequences with a nearest neighbor algorithm. TCR overlap was defined as the percentage of unique tumor TCR beta sequences that were also present in the same patient's peripheral blood. The immuneACCESS repertoire file appears here via TCRdb, limited to in-frame rearrangements. These files lack a portion of the clones; in checked studies, under half of the deficit traces to unresolved V genes, and the cause of the others is not known. The V and J calls and clone size were taken over from that table, and D and trimming were inferred from the DNA. For this sample there are fewer than 50,000 clones; roughly 85% appear just once. The ten largest clonotypes hold over 10% of the sample.

Recombination joined TRBV18 with TRBJ1-2, with a weak D call of TRBD1 (5 bases match). This TCR came from a human donor with glioblastoma. This sample comprised blood, obtained before dendritic cell vaccination. The nucleotide sequence is TGTGCCAGCTCACCAGGGGCAGGGTATGGCTACACCTTC. This yields the protein CASSPGAGYGYTF.